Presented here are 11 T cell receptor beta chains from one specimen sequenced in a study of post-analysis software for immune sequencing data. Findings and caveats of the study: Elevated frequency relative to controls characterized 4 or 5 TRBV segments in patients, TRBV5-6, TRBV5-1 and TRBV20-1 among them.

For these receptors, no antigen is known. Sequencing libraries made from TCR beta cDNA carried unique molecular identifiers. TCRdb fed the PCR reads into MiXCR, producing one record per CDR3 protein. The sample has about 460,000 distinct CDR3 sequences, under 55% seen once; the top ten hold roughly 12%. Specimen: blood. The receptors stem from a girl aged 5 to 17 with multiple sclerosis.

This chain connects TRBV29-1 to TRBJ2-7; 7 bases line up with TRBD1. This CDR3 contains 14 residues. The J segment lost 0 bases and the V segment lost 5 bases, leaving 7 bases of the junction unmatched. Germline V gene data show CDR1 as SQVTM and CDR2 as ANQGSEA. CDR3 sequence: CSVLDRTTSYEQYF. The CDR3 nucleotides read TGCAGCGTTTTGGACAGGACAACCTCCTACGAGCAGTACTTC.

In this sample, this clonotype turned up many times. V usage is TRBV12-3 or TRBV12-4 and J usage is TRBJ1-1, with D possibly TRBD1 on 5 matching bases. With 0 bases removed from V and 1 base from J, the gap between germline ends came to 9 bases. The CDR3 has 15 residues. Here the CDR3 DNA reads TGTGCCAGCAGTTTAGCGATGGGGGGGAACACTGAAGCTTTCTTT. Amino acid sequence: CASSLAMGGNTEAFF.

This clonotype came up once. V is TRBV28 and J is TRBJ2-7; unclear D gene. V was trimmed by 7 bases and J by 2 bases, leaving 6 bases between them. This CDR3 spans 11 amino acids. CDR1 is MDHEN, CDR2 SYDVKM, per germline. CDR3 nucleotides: TGTGCCAGCACGTCCCCCTACGAGCAGTACTTC. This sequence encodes CASTSPYEQYF.

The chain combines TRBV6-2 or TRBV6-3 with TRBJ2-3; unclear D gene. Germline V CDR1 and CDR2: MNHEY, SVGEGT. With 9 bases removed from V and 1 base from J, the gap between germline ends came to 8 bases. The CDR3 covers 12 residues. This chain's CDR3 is CASWQGTDTQYF. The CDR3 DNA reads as TGTGCCAGTTGGCAGGGCACAGATACGCAGTATTTT.

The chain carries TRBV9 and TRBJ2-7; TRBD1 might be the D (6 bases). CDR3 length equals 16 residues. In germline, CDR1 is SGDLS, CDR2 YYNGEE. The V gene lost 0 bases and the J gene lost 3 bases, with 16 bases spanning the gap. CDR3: CASSVDVVQGSYEQYF. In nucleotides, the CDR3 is TGTGCCAGCAGCGTAGACGTCGTACAGGGCAGCTACGAGCAGTACTTC.

The CDR3 nucleotides read TGTGCCAGCAGTTACACCGGGTCAGACAATGAGCAGTTCTTC. It specifies CASSYTGSDNEQFF. V gene TRBV6-2 or TRBV6-3 combines with J gene TRBJ2-1; D unresolved. CDR1 and CDR2 from the germline V gene are MNHEY and SVGEGT. V lost 2 bases to trimming and J lost 5 bases, with 10 bases between them. The CDR3 contains 14 residues.

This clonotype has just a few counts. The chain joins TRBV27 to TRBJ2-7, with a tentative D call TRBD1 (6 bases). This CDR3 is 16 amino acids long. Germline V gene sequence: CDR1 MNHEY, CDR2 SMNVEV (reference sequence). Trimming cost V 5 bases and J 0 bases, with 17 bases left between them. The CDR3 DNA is TGTGCCAGCAGTCTAAACAGGGCAGCGAGCTCCTACGAGCAGTACTTC. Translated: CASSLNRAASSYEQYF.

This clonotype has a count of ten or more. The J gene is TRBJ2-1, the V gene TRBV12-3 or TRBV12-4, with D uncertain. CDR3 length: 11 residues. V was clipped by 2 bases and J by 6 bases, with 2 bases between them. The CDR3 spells CASSLSNEQFF. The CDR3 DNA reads TGTGCCAGCAGTTTAAGCAATGAGCAGTTCTTC.

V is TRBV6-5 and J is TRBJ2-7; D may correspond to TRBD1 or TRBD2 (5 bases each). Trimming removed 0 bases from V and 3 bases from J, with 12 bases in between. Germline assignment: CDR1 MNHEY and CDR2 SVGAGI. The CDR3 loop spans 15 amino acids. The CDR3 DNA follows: TGTGCCAGCAGTTACTCAGTTACGGGGCACTACGAGCAGTACTTC. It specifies CASSYSVTGHYEQYF.

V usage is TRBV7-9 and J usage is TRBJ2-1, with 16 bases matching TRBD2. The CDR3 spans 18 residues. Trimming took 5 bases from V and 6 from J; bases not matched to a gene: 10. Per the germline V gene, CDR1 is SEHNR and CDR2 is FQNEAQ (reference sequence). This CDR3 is CASSPTGTSGRAGNEQFF. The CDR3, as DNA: TGTGCCAGCAGCCCTACGGGGACTAGCGGGAGGGCAGGCAATGAGCAGTTCTTC.

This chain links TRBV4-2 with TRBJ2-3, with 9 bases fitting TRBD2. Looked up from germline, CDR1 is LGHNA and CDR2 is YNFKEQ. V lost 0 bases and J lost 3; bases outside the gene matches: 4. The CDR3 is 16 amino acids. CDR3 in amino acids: CASSQDPTSGTDTQYF. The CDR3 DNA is TGTGCCAGCAGCCAAGATCCCACTAGCGGGACAGATACGCAGTATTTT.